Below are 27 T cell receptor beta chains sequenced from a single sample in a study of CD4 T cells in relation to SARS-CoV-2 and coronaviruses. CD4+ T cells from unexposed donors were obtained before the COVID-19 pandemic (2011-2018). After less than 11 days of culture, CD4+ T cells were isolated. No antigens are known for them. The assay was immunoSEQ multiplex PCR, and TCRdb's table has in-frame clones only and misses some. The sample yields 20,000 or so clones, about 70% seen once. Input material: CD4+ T cells from PBMCs, cultured in vitro. Every receptor here comes from a human donor in good health.

The rearrangement joins TRBV19 to TRBJ1-5; 8 nucleotides line up with TRBD1. The J segment lost 7 bases and the V segment lost 6 bases, leaving 5 bases of the junction unmatched. The CDR3 is made up of 13 amino acids. CDR1 and CDR2 from the germline V gene are LNHDA and SQIVND (reference sequence). The CDR3 sequence is CASRDRADQPQHF. The CDR3 DNA reads as TGTGCCAGTAGGGACAGGGCGGACCAGCCCCAGCATTTT.

As concerns this clone: One end of the junction is discordant with germline, which a read error may explain. The genes are TRBV11-2 and TRBJ2-2; no reliable D call. This CDR3 region has 15 residues. Germline V lookup: CDR1 SGHAT, CDR2 FQNNGV. CDR3 nucleotide sequence: TGTGCCAGCTGCTTCTCTTTCAGGAACACCGGGGAGCTGTTTTTT. Encoded protein: CASCFSFRNTGELFF.

The genes are TRBV18 and TRBJ1-3; D is undetermined. The CDR3 loop spans 16 amino acids. CDR1 and CDR2 from the germline V gene are KGHSH and LQKENI. V lost 0 bases to trimming and J lost 3 bases, with 12 bases between them. This CDR3 reads CASSPPVRGSGNTIYF. Here the CDR3 DNA reads TGTGCCAGCTCACCACCGGTCCGGGGTAGTGGAAACACCATATATTTT. Drawing the rest from reference TRBV18 and TRBJ1-3, the complete variable domain is NAGVMQNPRHLVRRRGQEARLRCSPMKGHSHVYWYRQLPEEGLKFMVYLQKENIIDESGMPKERFSAEFPKEGPSILRIQQVVRGDSAAYFCASSPPVRGSGNTIYFGEGSWLTVV.

The V and J genes are TRBV6-1 and TRBJ2-7; 11 positions match TRBD2. The germline V gene encodes CDR1 MNHNS and CDR2 SASEGT. This CDR3 is 14 amino acids long. V was clipped by 3 bases and J by 3 bases; unmatched bases: 1. Written as DNA, the CDR3 is TGTGCCAGCAGTGAGGGACTAGCGGTCTACGAGCAGTACTTC. It specifies CASSEGLAVYEQYF.

The rearrangement uses TRBV19 and TRBJ2-3, with TRBD1 matching 9 bases. Germline CDR1 and CDR2: LNHDA and SQIVND (reference sequence). The CDR3 is made up of 12 amino acids. Unmatched junction bases numbered 5, after V lost 5 bases and J lost 11 bases. The CDR3: CASSLRDREQYF. CDR3 nucleotide sequence: TGTGCCAGTAGTCTCCGGGACAGGGAGCAGTATTTT. Full variable domain (remainder filled in from reference TRBV19 and TRBJ2-3): DGGITQSPKYLFRKEGQNVTLSCEQNLNHDAMYWYRQDPGQGLRLIYYSQIVNDFQKGDIAEGYSVSREKKESFPLTVTSAQKNPTAFYLCASSLRDREQYFGPGTRLTVL.

The chain is built from TRBV19 and TRBJ1-2, with 8 bases aligning to TRBD1. J was trimmed by 2 bases and V by 5 bases; bases with no gene match: 4. Germline CDR1 LNHDA, CDR2 SQIVND (reference sequence). This CDR3 spans 14 amino acids. CDR3 in DNA: TGTGCCAGTAGTGACGGACAGGGAAACTATGGCTACACCTTC. It translates to CASSDGQGNYGYTF.

There are a few counts of this clone. The chain uses TRBV6-1 and TRBJ2-2, with D possibly TRBD1 on 5 matching bases. The CDR3 has 14 amino acids. Germline V gives CDR1 MNHNS, CDR2 SASEGT. Trimming pared 2 bases from V and 7 bases from J, leaving 11 bases between. The CDR3 DNA is TGTGCCAGCAGTGAAAGTTTCAGGGTCGGGGAGCTGTTTTTT. Protein sequence: CASSESFRVGELFF.

The rearrangement links TRBV9 to TRBJ1-3; 7 bases align to TRBD1. Germline lookup yields CDR1 SGDLS and CDR2 YYNGEE. The CDR3 covers 16 residues. Trimming at V came to 0 bases and at J to 0 bases, leaving 3 bases not matched to a gene. CDR3 DNA sequence: TGTGCCAGCAGCGTAGTGGGACAGAGCTCTGGAAACACCATATATTTT. It encodes CASSVVGQSSGNTIYF.

This clone was seen just once. The chain carries TRBV6-5 and TRBJ1-1, with 7 bases aligning to TRBD1. The CDR3 contains 15 residues. V shed 2 bases and J 0 bases; nucleotides not matched to a gene: 3. Germline CDR1 and CDR2: MNHEY and SVGAGI. CDR3 bases: TGTGCCAGCAGTTACCTGACAGGGATGAACACTGAAGCTTTCTTT. As protein: CASSYLTGMNTEAFF.

This chain connects TRBV10-3 to TRBJ2-7; TRBD2 aligns across 8 bases. The junction had 9 bases not matched to a gene; V was cut back by 8 bases and J by 6 bases. This CDR3 has 13 amino acids. Looked up from germline, CDR1 is ENHRY and CDR2 is SYGVKD. In DNA, the CDR3 is TGTGCCATCGGGGCAGCGGGAGTTGCCGAGCAGTACTTC. Amino acids: CAIGAAGVAEQYF.

This clone has only a few counts. The J gene is TRBJ2-3, the V gene TRBV12-3 or TRBV12-4, with 7 bases lining up with TRBD1. This CDR3 comprises 13 residues. V trimming: 6 bases; J trimming: 8 bases; junction bases outside the gene matches: 8. The CDR3 region has the DNA TGTGCCAGCAGCTGGAACCGGGACAGTACGCAGTATTTT. Protein: CASSWNRDSTQYF.

The CDR3 loop is CASSVGAGGSTDTQYF. DNA of the CDR3: TGTGCCAGCAGCGTAGGAGCGGGGGGGAGCACAGATACGCAGTATTTT. The rearrangement links TRBV9 to TRBJ2-3, with 10 positions matching TRBD2. The ends lost 0 bases at V and 0 bases at J; junction bases unmatched: 1. Looked up from germline, CDR1 is SGDLS and CDR2 is YYNGEE. The CDR3 runs 16 residues.

This clone has just a few counts. J is TRBJ2-7 and V is TRBV3-1 (or the pseudogene TRBV3-2), with 7 bases fitting TRBD2. The V and J ends lost 4 bases and 2 bases, in that order; junction bases with no gene match: 8. The CDR3 has 15 residues. The germline gives CDR1 LGHDT, CDR2 YNNKEL (reference sequence). The CDR3 DNA sequence: TGTGCCAGCAGCCCAGCTAGCGGTTCAGCCTACGAGCAGTACTTC. It yields the protein CASSPASGSAYEQYF.

The chain has TRBV24-1 and TRBJ2-1; the match to TRBD2 covers 10 bases. V lost 4 bases, J lost 4 bases, and 3 bases stayed unmatched. The CDR3 runs 15 residues. Germline-derived CDR1 and CDR2 are KGHDR and SFDVKD. The CDR3 DNA is TGTGCCACCAGTGACTCAGCGGGGGGGTACAATGAGCAGTTCTTC. It yields the protein CATSDSAGGYNEQFF.

The chain has TRBV18 and TRBJ2-3; D not resolved. CDR3 length: 15 residues. The V end was cut by 2 bases, the J end by 4 bases, with 13 bases between. CDR1 KGHSH and CDR2 LQKENI come from the germline V gene. The CDR3 nucleotides read TGTGCCAGCTCACCAGTTGGGCAGGCTGCAGATACGCAGTATTTT. Amino acid sequence: CASSPVGQAADTQYF.

This chain joins TRBV19 and TRBJ1-5, with 7 bases aligning to TRBD1. Germline V lookup: CDR1 LNHDA, CDR2 SQIVND (reference sequence). This CDR3 has 15 residues. V shed 3 bases and J 5 bases; nucleotides not matched to a gene: 7. This chain's CDR3 is CASSMGRGRDQPQHF. The CDR3 DNA is TGTGCCAGTAGTATGGGGAGGGGGCGAGATCAGCCCCAGCATTTT. The complete variable domain, with remaining parts taken from reference TRBV19 and TRBJ1-5, reads DGGITQSPKYLFRKEGQNVTLSCEQNLNHDAMYWYRQDPGQGLRLIYYSQIVNDFQKGDIAEGYSVSREKKESFPLTVTSAQKNPTAFYLCASSMGRGRDQPQHFGDGTRLSIL.

V is TRBV6-1 and J is TRBJ1-6; D remains ambiguous. Germline CDR1 reads MNHNS; CDR2 reads SASEGT. The V gene lost 2 bases and the J gene lost 7 bases, with 12 bases spanning the gap. This CDR3 spans 15 amino acids. As DNA, the CDR3 is TGTGCCAGCAGTGAATTAGCACCCTCGAATTCACCCCTCCACTTT. This translates into CASSELAPSNSPLHF.

This clone was found a few times. The V and J genes are TRBV5-5 and TRBJ1-1; no clear D. Germline assignment: CDR1 SGHKS and CDR2 YYEKEE (reference sequence). With 1 base removed from V and 1 base from J, the gap between germline ends came to 8 bases. The CDR3 length is 14 residues. CDR3 sequence reads: CASSLIPENTEAFF. Written as DNA, the CDR3 is TGTGCCAGCAGCTTGATCCCGGAGAACACTGAAGCTTTCTTT. The full variable domain, its missing parts supplied by reference TRBV5-5 and TRBJ1-1, is DAGVTQSPTHLIKTRGQQVTLRCSPISGHKSVSWYQQVLGQGPQFIFQYYEKEERGRGNFPDRFSARQFPNYSSELNVNALLLGDSALYLCASSLIPENTEAFFGQGTRLTVV.

The rearrangement links TRBV19 to TRBJ1-1, with D possibly matching TRBD1 (6 bases). Between the trimmed V and J ends, which lost 11 bases and 7 bases, there was a span of 17 bases. The CDR3 length is 12 residues. In germline, CDR1 is LNHDA, CDR2 SQIVND (reference sequence). The CDR3 DNA is TGTGCCGCCGGTAATCAGGGGATTGAAGCTTTCTTT. Translation: CAAGNQGIEAFF.

This clone was counted only a few times. The V gene is TRBV6-6, the J gene TRBJ1-1, with D perhaps matching TRBD1 (6 bases). CDR1 is MNHNY, CDR2 SVGAGI, per germline (reference sequence). CDR3 length: 12 residues. The germline V and J ends were trimmed by 7 bases and 5 bases, with 11 bases remaining between them. The CDR3 bases are TGTGCCAGCAAGGGGGATAGGACTGAAGCTTTCTTT. Encoded protein: CASKGDRTEAFF.

The chain employs TRBV6-5 and TRBJ2-5; the match to TRBD2 covers 11 bases. This CDR3 spans 15 amino acids. Germline CDR1 is MNHEY and CDR2 is SVGAGI. The V gene end was trimmed by 4 bases and the J gene end by 5 bases; junction bases not matched to a gene: 6. CDR3 sequence: CASSSLTSGSETQYF. DNA for the CDR3: TGTGCCAGCAGTTCCCTAACTAGCGGGAGTGAGACCCAGTACTTC.

J is TRBJ2-7 and V is TRBV5-4, with 8 bases aligning to TRBD2. This CDR3 is 16 amino acids long. With 1 base clipped from V and 0 bases from J, the junction kept 6 bases outside the gene matches. Germline CDR1 reads SGHNT; CDR2 reads YYREEE (reference sequence). In DNA form, the CDR3 reads TGTGCCAGCAGCTTGTGGGGTAGCGGGGCCTCCTACGAGCAGTACTTC. Its protein is CASSLWGSGASYEQYF.

The chain links TRBV6-5 to TRBJ1-5; D not certain. Germline CDR1 and CDR2: MNHEY and SVGAGI. Trimming pared 0 bases from V and 1 base from J, leaving 4 bases between. The CDR3 runs to 14 residues. CDR3 loop: CASSYSTSNQPQHF. CDR3 coding DNA: TGTGCCAGCAGTTACTCGACCAGCAATCAGCCCCAGCATTTT.

The V gene is TRBV6-5, the J gene TRBJ2-1, with D unclear. CDR1 and CDR2 from the germline V gene are MNHEY and SVGAGI. Trimming removed 5 bases from V and 9 bases from J, with 11 bases in between. The CDR3 loop spans 12 amino acids. The CDR3 is CASSPTSFEQFF. The CDR3 DNA reads TGTGCCAGCAGTCCCACATCGTTTGAGCAGTTCTTC.

V gene TRBV27 combines with J gene TRBJ2-7, with D unresolved. The CDR3 is 13 amino acids. V lost 5 bases and J lost 6, with 14 bases in between. CDR1 and CDR2 from the germline V gene are MNHEY and SMNVEV (reference sequence). The CDR3 loop reads CASSQQGRTEQYF. The DNA for the CDR3 is TGTGCCAGCAGTCAGCAAGGGCGTACCGAGCAGTACTTC.

This clone came up a few times. The V call is TRBV9, the J call TRBJ2-3; D ambiguous. This CDR3 is built from 11 residues. Trimming left V 0 bases short and J 5 bases short, with 1 base between. CDR1 and CDR2 (germline): SGDLS, YYNGEE. The CDR3 reads CASSVGDTQYF. CDR3 bases: TGTGCCAGCAGCGTAGGAGATACGCAGTATTTT.

Only one count was recorded for this clone. The chain recombines TRBV10-3 with TRBJ2-3; 9 positions agree with TRBD2. V was clipped by 6 bases and J by 5 bases; unmatched bases: 12. The CDR3 is 16 amino acids. Germline-derived CDR1 and CDR2 are ENHRY and SYGVKD. In DNA, the CDR3 is TGTGCCATCAGCCCGGGACTAGCCTTGGATGTAGATACGCAGTATTTT. Translating it yields CAISPGLALDVDTQYF.